This T cell receptor beta chain was found in a study of breast tumors, draining lymph nodes, adjacent tissues. MiXCR was run by TCRdb on the multiplex PCR reads, yielding one entry per CDR3 protein. The sample has about 100,000 distinct CDR3 sequences; approximately 21% are singletons. This clonotype was picked up many times. Axillary draining lymph nodes of breast cancer patients supplied the node samples. This sequence was found in a female donor with breast cancer. Some clones in this sample may be carry-over from other donors' samples. Sequencing was performed on axillary lymph node tissue.

The CDR3: CASSLANYVDEQFF. The CDR3 region has the DNA TGTGCCAGTAGTTTGGCAAACTACGTGGATGAGCAGTTCTTC. The rearrangement uses TRBV19 and TRBJ2-1; D unresolved. Trimming removed 5 bases at V and 8 bases at J, with 16 bases between. The germline CDR1 and CDR2 sequences are LNHDA and SQIVND (reference sequence). This CDR3 has 14 residues. Full variable domain (outside the CDR3, taken from reference TRBV19 and TRBJ2-1): DGGITQSPKYLFRKEGQNVTLSCEQNLNHDAMYWYRQDPGQGLRLIYYSQIVNDFQKGDIAEGYSVSREKKESFPLTVTSAQKNPTAFYLCASSLANYVDEQFFGPGTRLTVL.